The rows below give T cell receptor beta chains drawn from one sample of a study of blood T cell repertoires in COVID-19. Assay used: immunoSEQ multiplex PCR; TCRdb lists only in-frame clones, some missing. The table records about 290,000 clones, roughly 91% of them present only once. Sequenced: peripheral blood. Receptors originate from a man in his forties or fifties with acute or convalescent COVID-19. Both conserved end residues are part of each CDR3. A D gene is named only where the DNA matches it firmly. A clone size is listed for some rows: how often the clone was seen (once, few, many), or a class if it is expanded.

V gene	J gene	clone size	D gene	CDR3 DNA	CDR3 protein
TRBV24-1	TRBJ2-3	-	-	TGTGCCACCAGTGATTCCCAGGGTTTTGGCACAGATACGCAGTATTTT	CATSDSQGFGTDTQYF
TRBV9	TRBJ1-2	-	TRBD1	TGTGCCAGCACCCGGGACAGGGGGCTAGGCTACACCTTC	CASTRDRGLGYTF
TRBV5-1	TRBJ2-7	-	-	TGCGCCAGCAGCTCCTACGACAGCTTCGAGGAGCAGTACTTC	CASSSYDSFEEQYF
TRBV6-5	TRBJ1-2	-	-	TGTGCCAGCAGAACGGGGGGTCGAGAGAGGAATGGCTACACCTTC	CASRTGGRERNGYTF
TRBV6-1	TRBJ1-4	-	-	TGTGCCAGCAGTGAAAACCCCCGGGGTGAAAAACTGTTTTTT	CASSENPRGEKLFF
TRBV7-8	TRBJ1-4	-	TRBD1	TGTGCCAGCAGTTCTGGACAGGCTTTAATCAATGAAAAACTGTTTTTT	CASSSGQALINEKLFF
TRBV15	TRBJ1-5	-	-	TGTGCCACCAGCAGAGACGGCGGACAGCCCCAGCATTTT	CATSRDGGQPQHF
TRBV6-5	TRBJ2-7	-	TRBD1	TGTGCCAGCAGTTACGACAGGGGAATCGACGAGCAGTACTTC	CASSYDRGIDEQYF
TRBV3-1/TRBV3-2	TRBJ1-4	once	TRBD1	TGTGCCAGCAGCCAAGAGCGGACAGGAGATAATGAAAAACTGTTTTTT	CASSQERTGDNEKLFF
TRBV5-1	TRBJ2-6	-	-	TGCGCCAGCAGCGAGACCGGGAGCTCTGGGGCCAACGTCCTGACTTTC	CASSETGSSGANVLTF
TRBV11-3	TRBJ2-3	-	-	TGTGCCAGCAGCTTAGATGGAGCCACCGGCACAGATACGCAGTATTTT	CASSLDGATGTDTQYF
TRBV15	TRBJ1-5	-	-	TGTGCCACCAGCAGAGATCCGGACTTCGGGGATCAGCCCCAGCATTTT	CATSRDPDFGDQPQHF
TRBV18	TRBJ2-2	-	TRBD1	TGTGCCAGCTCACCACCGAGGGGACAGGGCAACGGGGAGCTGTTTTTT	CASSPPRGQGNGELFF
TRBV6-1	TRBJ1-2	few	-	TGTGCCAGCAGTGAATTGGGGACAATAAACTATGGCTACACCTTC	CASSELGTINYGYTF
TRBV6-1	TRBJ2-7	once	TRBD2	TGTGCCAGCAGTGAACCGGGGAGGGGCTGGGAGCAGTACTTC	CASSEPGRGWEQYF
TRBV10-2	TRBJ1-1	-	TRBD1	TGCGCCAGCAGCCCCACCCCCGGGACAGAGCTTAACACTGAAGCTTTCTTT	CASSPTPGTELNTEAFF
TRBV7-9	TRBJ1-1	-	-	TGTGCCAGCAGCTTCACGGGGGGCAAGGGCACTGAAGCTTTCTTT	CASSFTGGKGTEAFF
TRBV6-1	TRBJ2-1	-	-	TGTGCCAGCAGTGAGAGAAATGGAGGGGCTTCCCTCTCCTACAATGAGCAGTTCTTC	CASSERNGGASLSYNEQFF
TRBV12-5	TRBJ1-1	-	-	TGTGCTAGCACGGCCCAATTACCAGGGAACACTGAAGCTTTCTTT	CASTAQLPGNTEAFF
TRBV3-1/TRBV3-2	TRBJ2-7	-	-	TGTGCCAGCAGCCCCACCCAGGACTCATACTCCTACGAGCAGTACTTC	CASSPTQDSYSYEQYF
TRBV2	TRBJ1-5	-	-	TGTGCCAGCATGGGGGGGGAAGGTCAGCCCCAGCATTTT	CASMGGEGQPQHF
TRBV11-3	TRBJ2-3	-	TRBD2	TGTGCCAGCAGCTCCGGGACTAGCGGGGGGGCCGATACGCAGTATTTT	CASSSGTSGGADTQYF
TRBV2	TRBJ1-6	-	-	TGTGCCAGCAGTCAGGGGCAGGGTAATTCACCCCTCCACTTT	CASSQGQGNSPLHF
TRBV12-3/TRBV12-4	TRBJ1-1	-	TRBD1	TGTGCCAGCATCACTGTAGGGGGCGGTGAAGCTTTCTTT	CASITVGGGEAFF
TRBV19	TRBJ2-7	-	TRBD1	TGTGCCAGCGCCGGGGACAGAACTTCCTACGAGCAGTACTTC	CASAGDRTSYEQYF
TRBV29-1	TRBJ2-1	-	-	TGCAGCGTTGATATGGTGGGGGGGCGAGCCTACAATGAGCAGTTCTTC	CSVDMVGGRAYNEQFF